This T cell receptor beta chain originates from a study of response to subunit inactivated influenza vaccine. This clonotype was observed a handful of times. Antigen specificity is unknown. TCRdb itself ran the RT-PCR reads through MiXCR, one entry per CDR3 protein. The sample holds more than 700,000 distinct CDR3 sequences, approximately 21% seen once. The study's findings and limits: New T cells are recruited in small numbers by each seasonal influenza vaccination, according to the authors' suggestion.

The CDR3 is 18 amino acids. Germline V gene sequence: CDR1 MDHEN, CDR2 SYDVKM. Losses at the gene ends were 5 bases for V and 15 bases for J; bases not matched to a gene: 26. The receptor comes from a man aged 45-65 years who received an inactivated influenza vaccine. This sample comprised PBMCs from blood, obtained around 5 days after vaccination. This chain connects TRBV28 to TRBJ2-1; 9 bases are a match to TRBD2. This CDR3 is CASSLGTARLAASGNRFF. In DNA, the CDR3 is TGTGCCAGCAGTCTGGGGACAGCCCGACTAGCGGCAAGCGGTAATAGGTTCTTC.